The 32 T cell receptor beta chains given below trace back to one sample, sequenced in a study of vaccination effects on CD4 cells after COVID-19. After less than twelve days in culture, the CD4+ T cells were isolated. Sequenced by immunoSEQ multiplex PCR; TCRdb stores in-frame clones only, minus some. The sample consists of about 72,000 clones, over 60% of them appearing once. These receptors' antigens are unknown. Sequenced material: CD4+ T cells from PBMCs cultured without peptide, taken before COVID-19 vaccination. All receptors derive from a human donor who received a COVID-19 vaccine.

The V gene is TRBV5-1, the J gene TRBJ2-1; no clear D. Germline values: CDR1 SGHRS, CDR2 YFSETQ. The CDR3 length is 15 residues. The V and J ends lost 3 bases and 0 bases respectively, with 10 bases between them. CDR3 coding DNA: TGCGCCAGCAGCTCACAGCGAAGCTCCTACAATGAGCAGTTCTTC. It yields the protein CASSSQRSSYNEQFF.

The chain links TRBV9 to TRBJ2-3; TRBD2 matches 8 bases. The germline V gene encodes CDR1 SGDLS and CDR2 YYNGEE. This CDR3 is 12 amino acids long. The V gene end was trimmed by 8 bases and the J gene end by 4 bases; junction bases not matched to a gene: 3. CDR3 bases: TGTGCCAGTCGCGGGGGGTCAGATACGCAGTATTTT. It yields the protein CASRGGSDTQYF.

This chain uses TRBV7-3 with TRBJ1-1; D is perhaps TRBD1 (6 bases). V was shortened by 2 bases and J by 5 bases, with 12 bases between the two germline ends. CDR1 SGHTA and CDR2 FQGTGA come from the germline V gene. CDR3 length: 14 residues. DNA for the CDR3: TGTGCCAGCAGCTTATTTGGACAGTCGACTGAAGCTTTCTTT. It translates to CASSLFGQSTEAFF.

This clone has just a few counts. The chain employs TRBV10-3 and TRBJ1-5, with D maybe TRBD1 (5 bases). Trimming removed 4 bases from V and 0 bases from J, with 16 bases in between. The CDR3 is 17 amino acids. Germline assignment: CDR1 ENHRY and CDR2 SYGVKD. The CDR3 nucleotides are TGTGCCATCAGTGGTGCCTACGTAGGACATAGCAATCAGCCCCAGCATTTT. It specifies CAISGAYVGHSNQPQHF.

Written as DNA, the CDR3 is TGTGCCAGCAGACTTAGCGGGGCCCAAGAGACCCAGTACTTC. Protein sequence: CASRLSGAQETQYF. This sequence joins TRBV6-5 and TRBJ2-5; TRBD2 aligns across 8 bases. Per the germline V gene, CDR1 is MNHEY and CDR2 is SVGAGI. J lost 1 base, V lost 6 bases, and 4 bases had no gene match. CDR3 length equals 14 residues.

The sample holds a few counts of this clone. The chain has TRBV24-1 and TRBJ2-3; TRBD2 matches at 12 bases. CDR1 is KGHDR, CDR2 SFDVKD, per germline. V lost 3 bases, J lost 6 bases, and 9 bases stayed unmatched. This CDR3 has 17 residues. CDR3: CATSDPIRLAGADTQYF. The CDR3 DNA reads TGTGCCACCAGTGATCCCATTAGACTAGCGGGGGCGGATACGCAGTATTTT.

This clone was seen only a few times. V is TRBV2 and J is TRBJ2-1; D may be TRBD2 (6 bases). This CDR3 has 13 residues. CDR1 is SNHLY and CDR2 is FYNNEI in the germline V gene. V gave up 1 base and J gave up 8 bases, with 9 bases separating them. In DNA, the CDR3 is TGTGCCAGCAGTGAAGGGGGCGGGGATGAGCAGTTCTTC. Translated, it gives CASSEGGGDEQFF.

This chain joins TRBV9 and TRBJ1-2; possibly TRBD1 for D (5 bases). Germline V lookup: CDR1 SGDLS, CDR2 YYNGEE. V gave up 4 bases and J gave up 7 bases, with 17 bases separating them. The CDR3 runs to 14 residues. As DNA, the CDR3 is TGTGCCAGCAGCCATAGGACACCGCCATTTGGCTACACCTTC. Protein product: CASSHRTPPFGYTF.

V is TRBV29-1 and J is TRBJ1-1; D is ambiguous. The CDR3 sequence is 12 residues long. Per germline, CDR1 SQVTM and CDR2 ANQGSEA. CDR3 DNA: TGCATCACTAAGAAAGGAGACACTGAAGCTTTCTTT. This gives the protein CITKKGDTEAFF.

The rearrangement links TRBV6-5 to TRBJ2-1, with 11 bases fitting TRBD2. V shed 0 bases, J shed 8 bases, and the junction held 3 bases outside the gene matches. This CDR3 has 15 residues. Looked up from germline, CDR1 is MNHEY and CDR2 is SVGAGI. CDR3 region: CASSYSGLAVDEQFF. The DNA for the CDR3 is TGTGCCAGCAGTTACTCGGGACTAGCGGTTGATGAGCAGTTCTTC.

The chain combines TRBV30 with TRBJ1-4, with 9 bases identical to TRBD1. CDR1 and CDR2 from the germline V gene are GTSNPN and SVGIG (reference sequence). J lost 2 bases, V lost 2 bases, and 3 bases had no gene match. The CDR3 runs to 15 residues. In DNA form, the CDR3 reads TGTGCCTGGAGTAAGGACAGGGGCACTAATGAAAAACTGTTTTTT. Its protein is CAWSKDRGTNEKLFF.

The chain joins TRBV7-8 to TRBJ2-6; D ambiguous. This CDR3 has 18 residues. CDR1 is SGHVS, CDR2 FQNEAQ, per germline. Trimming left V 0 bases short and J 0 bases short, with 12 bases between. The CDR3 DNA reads TGTGCCAGCAGCTTAGCTGTCCCAGGAAGCTCTGGGGCCAACGTCCTGACTTTC. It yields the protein CASSLAVPGSSGANVLTF. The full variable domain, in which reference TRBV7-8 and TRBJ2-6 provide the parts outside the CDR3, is GAGVSQSPRYKVAKRGQDVALRCDPISGHVSLFWYQQALGQGPEFLTYFQNEAQLDKSGLPSDRFFAERPEGSVSTLKIQRTQQEDSAVYLCASSLAVPGSSGANVLTFGAGSRLTVL.

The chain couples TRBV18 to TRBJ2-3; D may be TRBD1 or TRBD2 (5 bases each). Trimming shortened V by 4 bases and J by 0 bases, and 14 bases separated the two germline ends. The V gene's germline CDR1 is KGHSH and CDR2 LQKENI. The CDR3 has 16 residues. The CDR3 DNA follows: TGTGCCAGCTCACGTATCCGGGACGGCAGCACAGATACGCAGTATTTT. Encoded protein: CASSRIRDGSTDTQYF.

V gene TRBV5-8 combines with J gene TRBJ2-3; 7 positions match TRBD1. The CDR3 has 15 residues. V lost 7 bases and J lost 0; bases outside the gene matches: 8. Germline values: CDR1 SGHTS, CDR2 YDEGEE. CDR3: CASPTGDGSTDTQYF. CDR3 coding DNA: TGTGCCAGCCCCACAGGGGATGGGAGCACAGATACGCAGTATTTT.

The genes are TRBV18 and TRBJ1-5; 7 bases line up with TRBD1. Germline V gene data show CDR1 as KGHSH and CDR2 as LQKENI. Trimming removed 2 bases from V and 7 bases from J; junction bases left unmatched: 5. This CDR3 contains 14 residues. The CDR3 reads CASSPGRGQQPQHF. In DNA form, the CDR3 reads TGTGCCAGCTCACCAGGGAGGGGACAGCAGCCCCAGCATTTT.

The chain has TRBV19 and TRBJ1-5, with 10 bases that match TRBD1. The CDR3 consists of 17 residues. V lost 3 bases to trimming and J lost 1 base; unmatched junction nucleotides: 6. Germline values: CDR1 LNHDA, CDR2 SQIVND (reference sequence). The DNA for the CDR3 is TGTGCCAGTAGTATCCTGCGACAGGGGGCAAGCAATCAGCCCCAGCATTTT. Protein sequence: CASSILRQGASNQPQHF.

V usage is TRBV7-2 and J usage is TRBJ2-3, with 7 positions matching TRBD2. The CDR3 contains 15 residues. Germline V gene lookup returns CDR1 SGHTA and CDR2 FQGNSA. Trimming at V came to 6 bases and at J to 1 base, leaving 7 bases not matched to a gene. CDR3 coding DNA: TGTGCCAGCAGTCCACAGCGGGGCCGCACAGATACGCAGTATTTT. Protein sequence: CASSPQRGRTDTQYF.

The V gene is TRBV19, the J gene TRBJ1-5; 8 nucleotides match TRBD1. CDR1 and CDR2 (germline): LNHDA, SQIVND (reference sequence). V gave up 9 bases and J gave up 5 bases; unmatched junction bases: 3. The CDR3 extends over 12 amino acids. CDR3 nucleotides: TGTGCCAGCGGACAGGGTGATCAGCCCCAGCATTTT. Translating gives CASGQGDQPQHF. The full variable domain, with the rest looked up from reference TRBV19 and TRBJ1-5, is DGGITQSPKYLFRKEGQNVTLSCEQNLNHDAMYWYRQDPGQGLRLIYYSQIVNDFQKGDIAEGYSVSREKKESFPLTVTSAQKNPTAFYLCASGQGDQPQHFGDGTRLSIL.

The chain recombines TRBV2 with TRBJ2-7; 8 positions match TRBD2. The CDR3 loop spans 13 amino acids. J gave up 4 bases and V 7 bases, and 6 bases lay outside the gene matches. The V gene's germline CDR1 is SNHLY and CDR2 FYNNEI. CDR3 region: CASTWVAGYEQYV. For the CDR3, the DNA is TGTGCCAGCACTTGGGTAGCGGGGTACGAGCAGTACGTC.

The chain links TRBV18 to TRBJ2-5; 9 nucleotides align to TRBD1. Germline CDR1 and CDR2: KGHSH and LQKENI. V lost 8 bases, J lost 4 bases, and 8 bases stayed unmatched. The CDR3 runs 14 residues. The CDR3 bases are TGTGCCAGCACCCTGGGACAGGGTGGAGAGACCCAGTACTTC. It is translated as CASTLGQGGETQYF.

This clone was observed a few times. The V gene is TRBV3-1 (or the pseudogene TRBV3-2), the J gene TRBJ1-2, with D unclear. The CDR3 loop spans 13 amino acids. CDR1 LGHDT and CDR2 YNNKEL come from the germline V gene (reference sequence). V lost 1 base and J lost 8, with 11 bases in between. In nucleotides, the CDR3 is TGTGCCAGCAGCCAAGTGTTCCGTGTAGGCTACACCTTC. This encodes CASSQVFRVGYTF.

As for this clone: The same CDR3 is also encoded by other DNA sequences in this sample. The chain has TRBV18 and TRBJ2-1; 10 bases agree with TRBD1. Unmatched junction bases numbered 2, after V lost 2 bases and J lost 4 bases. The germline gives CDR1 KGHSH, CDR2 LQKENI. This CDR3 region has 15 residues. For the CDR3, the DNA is TGTGCCAGCTCACCAACGGGACAGGGGTACAATGAGCAGTTCTTC. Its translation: CASSPTGQGYNEQFF.

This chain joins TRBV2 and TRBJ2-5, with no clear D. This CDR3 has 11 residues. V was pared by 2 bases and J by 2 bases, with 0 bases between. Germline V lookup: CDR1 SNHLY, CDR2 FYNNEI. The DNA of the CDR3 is TGTGCCAGCAGTGAACAAGAGACCCAGTACTTC. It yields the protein CASSEQETQYF. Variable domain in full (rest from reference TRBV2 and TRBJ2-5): EPEVTQTPSHQVTQMGQEVILRCVPISNHLYFYWYRQILGQKVEFLVSFYNNEISEKSEIFDDQFSVERPDGSNFTLKIRSTKLEDSAMYFCASSEQETQYFGPGTRLLVL.

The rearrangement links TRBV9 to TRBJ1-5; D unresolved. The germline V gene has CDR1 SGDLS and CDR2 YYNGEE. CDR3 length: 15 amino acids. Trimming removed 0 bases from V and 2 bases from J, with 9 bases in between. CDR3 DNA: TGTGCCAGCAGCGTAGGAGGGTCCGGCAATCAGCCCCAGCATTTT. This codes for CASSVGGSGNQPQHF.

CDR3 coding DNA: TGTGCCATCCAGGCAGGGCCCAACTATGGCTACACCTTC. Amino acids: CAIQAGPNYGYTF. The chain recombines TRBV10-3 with TRBJ1-2; tentative D call: TRBD1 (5 bases). The CDR3 length is 13 residues. The V end was cut by 8 bases, the J end by 2 bases, with 12 bases between. Germline V gene lookup returns CDR1 ENHRY and CDR2 SYGVKD.

CDR3 DNA: TGTGCCAGCAGCGTAGACTCAGGGCCTCAAAGAGAGACCCAGTACTTC. It codes for CASSVDSGPQRETQYF. The chain carries TRBV9 and TRBJ2-5; D is perhaps TRBD1 (5 bases). The germline V and J ends were trimmed by 0 bases and 4 bases, with 16 bases remaining between them. The germline V gene has CDR1 SGDLS and CDR2 YYNGEE. The CDR3 is 16 residues long.

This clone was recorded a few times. The CDR3 nucleotides are TGTGCCAGCAGCTTCAGGGGCGTGAGCAATCAGCCCCAGCATTTT. It translates to CASSFRGVSNQPQHF. This chain connects TRBV5-6 to TRBJ1-5, with D possibly being TRBD1 (6 bases). The CDR3 is made up of 15 amino acids. V dropped 2 bases and J dropped 1 base, with 10 bases sitting between them. Looked up from germline, CDR1 is SGHDT and CDR2 is YYEEEE.

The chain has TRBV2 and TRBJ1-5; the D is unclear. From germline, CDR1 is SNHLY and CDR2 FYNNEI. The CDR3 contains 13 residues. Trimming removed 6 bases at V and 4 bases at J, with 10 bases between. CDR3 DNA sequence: TGTGCCAGCAGCGTCGGGATAAATCAGCCCCAGCATTTT. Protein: CASSVGINQPQHF.

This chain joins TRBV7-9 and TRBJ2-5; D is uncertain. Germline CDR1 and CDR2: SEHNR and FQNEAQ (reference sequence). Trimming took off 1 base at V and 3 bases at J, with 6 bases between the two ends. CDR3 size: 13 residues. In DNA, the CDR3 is TGTGCCAGCAGCTTAGTAAGAGAAGAGACCCAGTACTTC. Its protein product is CASSLVREETQYF.

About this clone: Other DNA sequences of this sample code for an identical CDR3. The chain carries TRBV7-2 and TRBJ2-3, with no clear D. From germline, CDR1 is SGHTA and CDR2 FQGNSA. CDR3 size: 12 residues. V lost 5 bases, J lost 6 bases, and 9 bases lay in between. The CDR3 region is CASSLAADTQYF. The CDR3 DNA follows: TGTGCCAGCAGCCTCGCCGCGGATACGCAGTATTTT.

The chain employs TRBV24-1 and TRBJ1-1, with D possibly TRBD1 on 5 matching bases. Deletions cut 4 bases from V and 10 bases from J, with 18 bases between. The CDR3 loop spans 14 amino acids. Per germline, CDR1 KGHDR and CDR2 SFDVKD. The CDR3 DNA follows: TGTGCCACCAGTGACCCCGACAGAGGCGGGCGAGCTTTCTTT. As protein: CATSDPDRGGRAFF.

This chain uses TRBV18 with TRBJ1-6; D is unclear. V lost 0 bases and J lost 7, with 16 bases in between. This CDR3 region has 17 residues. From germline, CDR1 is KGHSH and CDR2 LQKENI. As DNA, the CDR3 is TGTGCCAGCTCACCACCGAAGGGAGCGGCGGGCAATTCACCCCTCCACTTT. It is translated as CASSPPKGAAGNSPLHF.